The entry that follows covers one TCR beta chain sequence. These data come from a study of glioma-infiltrating T cells after dendritic cell vaccination. As for the study in general: Patients received autologous tumor lysate-pulsed dendritic cell vaccination between about 2002 and 2013.

Time point of the sample: after dendritic cell vaccination, including at tumor progression/relapse. V lost 7 bases to trimming and J lost 6 bases, with 16 bases between them. The CDR3 runs 13 residues. Germline V CDR1 and CDR2: MDHEN, SYDVKM. Generated by immunoSEQ multiplex PCR, the TCRdb table keeps only in-frame clones and is missing some. The data hold about 94,000 clones, with 80% observed a single time. The material sequenced was blood, taken after dendritic cell vaccination. This chain joins TRBV28 and TRBJ2-7, with D possibly TRBD1 on 6 matching bases. The TCR originated in a human donor with glioblastoma. The CDR3 DNA is TGTGCCAGCAATAAAGGACAACAGGGCGAGCAGTACTTC. It yields the protein CASNKGQQGEQYF.